Presented here are 20 T cell receptor beta chains from one specimen sequenced in a study of T cells in Graves' hyperthyroidism and ophthalmopathy. RNA transcripts gave rise to amplified TCR beta CDR3 regions. A set of HTBI primers served as the primers for a first-round RT-PCR of the TCR CDR3. TCRdb ran MiXCR on the multiplex PCR reads and lists one entry per CDR3 protein. The sample holds some 600,000 distinct CDR3 sequences, 11% to 15% seen once. Sequencing input: blood. Source of these receptors: a woman between 25 and 40 years old with Graves' hyperthyroidism that later progressed to Graves' ophthalmopathy.

The chain uses TRBV7-2 and TRBJ1-2; no reliable D call. In germline, CDR1 is SGHTA, CDR2 FQGNSA. CDR3 length equals 16 residues. V lost 4 bases and J lost 4, with 19 bases in between. The CDR3 DNA is TGTGCCAGCAGCTCCCGCCGGGGAGGATCTGGCTATGGCTACACCTTC. Its translation is CASSSRRGGSGYGYTF.

This clonotype occurred many times. This chain links TRBV20-1 with TRBJ2-7; TRBD2 aligns across 8 bases. Trimming removed 6 bases from V and 3 bases from J; junction bases left unmatched: 7. The CDR3 loop spans 13 amino acids. CDR1 and CDR2 (germline): DFQATT, SNEGSKA (reference sequence). The CDR3 DNA reads TGCAGTGCAGGAACTAGCGGAATCTACGAGCAGTACTTC. Protein sequence: CSAGTSGIYEQYF.

This clonotype was found many times. V and J are TRBV20-1 and TRBJ1-1; 8 bases are a match to TRBD1. The CDR3 consists of 12 residues. Germline trimming cut 7 bases from V and 12 bases from J; bases unmatched to any gene: 13. The germline CDR1 and CDR2 sequences are DFQATT and SNEGSKA (reference sequence). The CDR3 region has the DNA TGCAGTGTCCGCGGGACAGGTGGTAAAACTTTCTTT. Translation gives CSVRGTGGKTFF.

The J gene is TRBJ2-2, the V gene TRBV18; 8 positions agree with TRBD1. The V gene's germline CDR1 is KGHSH and CDR2 LQKENI. V lost 1 base to trimming and J lost 4 bases; unmatched junction nucleotides: 5. This CDR3 is 16 amino acids long. The CDR3 protein is CASSPLQGAGTGELFF. In DNA form, the CDR3 reads TGTGCCAGCTCACCACTTCAGGGGGCTGGCACCGGGGAGCTGTTTTTT.

This clonotype was seen at least ten times. This sequence joins TRBV4-1 and TRBJ1-2; D is ambiguous. CDR3 size: 14 residues. Germline values: CDR1 MGHRA, CDR2 YSYEKL. V lost 1 base and J lost 8, with 14 bases in between. The CDR3 bases are TGCGCCAGCAGCCAAGCCCTTGGAACCCGCGGCTACACCTTC. Its translation is CASSQALGTRGYTF.

This clonotype has a count of ten or more. CDR3 sequence (DNA): TGTGCCAGCAGCACTCGGGACTCCCCCCGGGCTTACTTC. Translated, it gives CASSTRDSPRAYF. The chain couples TRBV14 to TRBJ2-5; D perhaps matches TRBD2 (6 bases). Germline CDR1 SGHDN, CDR2 FVKESK. V dropped 5 bases and J dropped 14 bases, with 21 bases sitting between them. The CDR3 spans 13 residues. Combining the CDR3 with reference TRBV14 and TRBJ2-5 gives the whole variable domain EAGVTQFPSHSVIEKGQTVTLRCDPISGHDNLYWYRRVMGKEIKFLLHFVKESKQDESGMPNNRFLAERTGGTYSTLKVQPAELEDSGVYFCASSTRDSPRAYFGPGTRLLVL.

This clonotype was counted only a few times. The chain uses TRBV4-2 and TRBJ1-3; D is undetermined. Per the germline V gene, CDR1 is LGHNA and CDR2 is YNFKEQ. Trimming stripped 0 bases from V and 4 bases from J, with 7 bases between. The CDR3 consists of 14 residues. The CDR3 nucleotides are TGTGCCAGCAGCCAAGATGGGCCGGGAAACACCATATATTTT. Amino acids: CASSQDGPGNTIYF.

This clonotype was picked up many times. The rearrangement links TRBV5-1 to TRBJ1-2; 8 nucleotides align to TRBD1. Germline CDR1 is SGHRS and CDR2 is YFSETQ. V was clipped by 4 bases and J by 6 bases; unmatched bases: 8. This CDR3 comprises 14 residues. The CDR3 DNA reads TGCGCCAGCAGCCCCCTGACAGGGGAAGATGGCTACACCTTC. Translated, it gives CASSPLTGEDGYTF.

In its sample, this clonotype was seen a few times. The V call is TRBV12-5, the J call TRBJ2-1; D ambiguous. Trimming removed 3 bases at V and 4 bases at J, with 4 bases between. CDR3 size: 12 residues. Per germline, CDR1 LGHNT and CDR2 FRNRAP. The CDR3 sequence is CASGLDYNEQFF. The CDR3 DNA sequence: TGTGCTAGTGGTTTAGATTACAATGAGCAGTTCTTC.

Many counts were recorded for this clonotype. V usage is TRBV12-3 or TRBV12-4 and J usage is TRBJ2-7; no clear D. The V end was cut by 2 bases, the J end by 9 bases, with 17 bases between. The CDR3 contains 14 residues. The CDR3 DNA sequence: TGTGCCAGCAGTTTAATAGATGCTCGGGCAGGGCAGTACTTC. This codes for CASSLIDARAGQYF.

This clonotype was counted many times. V is TRBV19 and J is TRBJ2-3; the match to TRBD2 covers 8 bases. Trimming at V came to 3 bases and at J to 2 bases, leaving 13 bases not matched to a gene. The CDR3 covers 18 residues. The germline V gene has CDR1 LNHDA and CDR2 SQIVND (reference sequence). The CDR3 loop reads CASSMIREGMWNTDTQYF. As DNA, the CDR3 is TGTGCCAGTAGTATGATCCGGGAGGGGATGTGGAACACAGATACGCAGTATTTT.

In its sample, this clonotype was seen a few times. V usage is TRBV3-1 and J usage is TRBJ2-4; a weak D match, TRBD1 (5 bases). This CDR3 has 18 amino acids. V lost 0 bases, J lost 0 bases, and 15 bases lay in between. Germline V gene sequence: CDR1 LGHDT, CDR2 YNNKEL (reference sequence). CDR3 DNA: TGTGCCAGCAGCCAAGAGGCCCCGACAGCCCTAGCCAAAAACATTCAGTACTTC. Residues: CASSQEAPTALAKNIQYF.

This clonotype has only a few counts. V is TRBV25-1 and J is TRBJ2-7; 8 nucleotides line up with TRBD1. Germline values: CDR1 MGHDK, CDR2 SYGVNS. V lost 3 bases to trimming and J lost 6 bases; unmatched junction nucleotides: 4. This CDR3 is 13 amino acids long. The CDR3 reads CASSDRGHSEQYF. Here the CDR3 DNA reads TGTGCCAGCAGTGACAGGGGGCATTCCGAGCAGTACTTC.

This clonotype has ten or more counts. The rearrangement uses TRBV11-3 and TRBJ2-7; TRBD1 matches 11 bases. V trimming: 6 bases; J trimming: 4 bases; junction bases outside the gene matches: 8. Germline V gene data show CDR1 as SGHNT and CDR2 as YENEEA. This CDR3 is 15 amino acids long. In nucleotides, the CDR3 is TGTGCCAGCAGTCCTAGCCGGGACAGGGGGTACGAGCAGTACTTC. The encoded protein is CASSPSRDRGYEQYF.

In its sample, this clonotype was seen many times. The CDR3 is CAIRGTSGRNNSYNEQFF. The CDR3 DNA follows: TGTGCCATCAGAGGGACTAGCGGGAGGAACAACTCCTACAATGAGCAGTTCTTC. The chain uses TRBV10-3 and TRBJ2-1; 15 bases are a match to TRBD2. This CDR3 is built from 18 residues. J lost 0 bases, V lost 6 bases, and 6 bases had no gene match. Germline CDR1 ENHRY, CDR2 SYGVKD.

This clonotype was seen only a few times. The J gene is TRBJ2-7, the V gene TRBV11-3, with a possible D match to TRBD2 (5 bases). The CDR3 contains 14 residues. Trimming pared 5 bases from V and 0 bases from J, leaving 11 bases between. Germline V gene sequence: CDR1 SGHNT, CDR2 YENEEA. The CDR3 loop is CASSPRRDSYEQYF. The CDR3 bases are TGTGCCAGCAGCCCCCGACGGGACTCCTACGAGCAGTACTTC.

This clonotype was picked up a small number of times. CDR3: CASSQDLRQNYGYTF. CDR3 bases: TGTGCCAGCAGCCAAGATTTGAGACAGAACTATGGCTACACCTTC. This sequence joins TRBV3-1 and TRBJ1-2, with D tentatively TRBD1 (5 bases). This CDR3 has 15 amino acids. Trimming removed 0 bases from V and 2 bases from J, with 10 bases in between. CDR1 is LGHDT, CDR2 YNNKEL, per germline (reference sequence).

This clonotype showed up many times. The chain is built from TRBV28 and TRBJ1-5; perhaps TRBD1 as D (5 bases). The ends were cut back, 8 bases at V and 4 bases at J, with 9 bases in the middle. Germline V gene sequence: CDR1 MDHEN, CDR2 SYDVKM. This CDR3 region has 12 residues. The CDR3 loop is CASLTDNQPQHF. The CDR3 DNA sequence: TGTGCCAGCCTGACAGATAATCAGCCCCAGCATTTT. The whole variable domain, filled in from reference TRBV28 and TRBJ1-5, reads DVKVTQSSRYLVKRTGEKVFLECVQDMDHENMFWYRQDPGLGLRLIYFSYDVKMKEKGDIPEGYSVSREKKERFSLILESASTNQTSMYLCASLTDNQPQHFGDGTRLSIL.

The gene calls are TRBV3-1 and TRBJ2-3; D is perhaps TRBD1 (6 bases). Germline V gene data show CDR1 as LGHDT and CDR2 as YNNKEL (reference sequence). The CDR3 has 16 residues. V was pared by 8 bases and J by 4 bases, with 22 bases between. The CDR3 region has the DNA TGTGCCAGCTCACTACCGGGACAAGACTTTGCAGATACGCAGTATTTT. Protein sequence: CASSLPGQDFADTQYF.

The table lists this clonotype with many counts. V and J are TRBV27 and TRBJ1-6; no firm D call. Germline loops: CDR1 MNHEY, CDR2 SMNVEV (reference sequence). The CDR3 consists of 14 residues. V lost 3 bases and J lost 6, with 9 bases in between. CDR3 residues: CASSLGSPNSPLHF. CDR3 in DNA: TGTGCCAGCAGTTTGGGAAGCCCTAATTCACCCCTCCACTTT.